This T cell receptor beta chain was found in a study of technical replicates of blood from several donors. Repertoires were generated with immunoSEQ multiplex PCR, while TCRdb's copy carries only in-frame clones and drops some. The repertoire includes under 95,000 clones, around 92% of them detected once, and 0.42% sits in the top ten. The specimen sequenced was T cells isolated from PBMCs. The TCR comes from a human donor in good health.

The DNA of the CDR3 is TGTGCCAGCAGCCAAGGAGGGGATCAGCCCCAGCATTTT. Amino acids: CASSQGGDQPQHF. This chain uses TRBV16 with TRBJ1-5; a weak D match, TRBD1 (5 bases). Germline V gives CDR1 KGHSY, CDR2 FQNENV. The CDR3 has 13 residues. Deletions cut 2 bases from V and 5 bases from J, with 7 bases between.